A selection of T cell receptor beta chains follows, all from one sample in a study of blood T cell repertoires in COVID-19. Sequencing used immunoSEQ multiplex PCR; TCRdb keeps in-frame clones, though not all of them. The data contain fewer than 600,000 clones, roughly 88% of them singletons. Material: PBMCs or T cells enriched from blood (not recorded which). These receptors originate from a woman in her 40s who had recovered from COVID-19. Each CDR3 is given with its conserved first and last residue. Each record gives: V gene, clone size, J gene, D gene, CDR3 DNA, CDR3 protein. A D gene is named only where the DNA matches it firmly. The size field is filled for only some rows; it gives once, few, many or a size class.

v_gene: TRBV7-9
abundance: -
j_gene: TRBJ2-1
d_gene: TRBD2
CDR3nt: TGTGCCAGCAGCTCCCCGACTAGCGGGAGGGTTATCGATGAGCAGTTCTTC
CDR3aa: CASSSPTSGRVIDEQFF

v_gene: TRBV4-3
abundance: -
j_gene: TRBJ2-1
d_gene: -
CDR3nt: TGCGCCAGCAGCCAAGATAGGGGGGCGGGAGAACGGGTTAATGAGCAGTTCTTC
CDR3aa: CASSQDRGAGERVNEQFF

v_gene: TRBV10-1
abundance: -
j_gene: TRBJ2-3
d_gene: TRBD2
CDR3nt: TGCGCCAGCAGTCCAGGGACTAGCGTGGCAGATACGCAGTATTTT
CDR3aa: CASSPGTSVADTQYF

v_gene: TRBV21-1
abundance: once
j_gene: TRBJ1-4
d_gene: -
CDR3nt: TGTGCCAGCAGCCGGGACAGGGGCAAGGTTAATGAAAAACTGTTTTTT
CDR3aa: CASSRDRGKVNEKLFF

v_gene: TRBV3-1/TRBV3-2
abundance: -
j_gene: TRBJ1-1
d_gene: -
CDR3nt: TGTGCCAGCAGCCAAGGAAGCGGCGGGGTGAGCAGATCTGAAGCTTTCTTT
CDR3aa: CASSQGSGGVSRSEAFF

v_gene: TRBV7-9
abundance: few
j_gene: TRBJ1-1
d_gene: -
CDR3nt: TGTGCCAGCAGCTTAAGAGACAGAGACACTGAAGCTTTCTTT
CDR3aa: CASSLRDRDTEAFF

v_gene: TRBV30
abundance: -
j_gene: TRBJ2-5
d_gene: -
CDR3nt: TGTGCCCGATCCCGGACAGTGGGAGAGACCCAGTACTTC
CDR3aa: CARSRTVGETQYF

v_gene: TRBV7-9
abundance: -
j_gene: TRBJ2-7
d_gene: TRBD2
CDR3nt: TGTGCCAGCAGCCGACTAGCGGGAGGTAATGACTACGAGCAGTACTTC
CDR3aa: CASSRLAGGNDYEQYF

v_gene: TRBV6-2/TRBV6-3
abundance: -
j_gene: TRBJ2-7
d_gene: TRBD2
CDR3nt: TGTGCCAGCAGCAAAGGAGCCGGACTAGCGATTTACGAGCAGTACTTC
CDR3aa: CASSKGAGLAIYEQYF

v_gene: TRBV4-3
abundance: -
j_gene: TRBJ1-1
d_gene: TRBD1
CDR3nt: TGCGCCAGCAGCCAAGGGGGACAGATATATTCAGAAGCTTTCTTT
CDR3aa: CASSQGGQIYSEAFF

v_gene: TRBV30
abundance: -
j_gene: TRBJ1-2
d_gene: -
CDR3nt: TGTGCCTGGAGTGTACGGGGGGCAGATGTGTATGGCTACACCTTC
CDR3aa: CAWSVRGADVYGYTF

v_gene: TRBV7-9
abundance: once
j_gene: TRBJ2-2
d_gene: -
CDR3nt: TGTGCCAGCAGAGACGGGGGATCAAACACCGGGGAGCTGTTTTTT
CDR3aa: CASRDGGSNTGELFF

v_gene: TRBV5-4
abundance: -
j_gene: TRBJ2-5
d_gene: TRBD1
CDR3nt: TGTGCCAGCAGCGGAGGGACAGGGCAGTTTCGCCACCAAGAGACCCAGTACTTC
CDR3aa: CASSGGTGQFRHQETQYF

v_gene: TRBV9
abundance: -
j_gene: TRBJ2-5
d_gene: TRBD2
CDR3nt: TGTGCCAGCAGCCCCTCCCCGCTAGCGGGAGCGGGAGAGACCCAGTACTTC
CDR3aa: CASSPSPLAGAGETQYF

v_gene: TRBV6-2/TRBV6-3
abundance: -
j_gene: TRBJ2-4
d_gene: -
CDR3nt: TGTGCCAGCAGTTACAATCTAGTCGACATTCAGTACTTC
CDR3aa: CASSYNLVDIQYF

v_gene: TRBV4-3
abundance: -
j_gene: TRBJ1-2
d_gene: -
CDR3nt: TGCGCCAGCAGCCAATACTCCTATGGCTACACCTTC
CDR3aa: CASSQYSYGYTF

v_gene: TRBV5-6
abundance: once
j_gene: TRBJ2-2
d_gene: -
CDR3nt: TGTGCCAGCAGCTGGCGGGACCCAAACACCGGGGAGCTGTTTTTT
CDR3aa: CASSWRDPNTGELFF

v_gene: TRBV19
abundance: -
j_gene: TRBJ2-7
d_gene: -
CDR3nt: TGTGCCAGTAGTTCCGGGGACTGGGGACCCTCCTACGAGCAGTACTTC
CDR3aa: CASSSGDWGPSYEQYF

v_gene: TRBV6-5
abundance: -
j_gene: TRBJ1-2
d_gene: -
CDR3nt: TGTGCCAGCAGTTACAAAACGGCGGGGGGTGGCTACACCTTC
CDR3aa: CASSYKTAGGGYTF

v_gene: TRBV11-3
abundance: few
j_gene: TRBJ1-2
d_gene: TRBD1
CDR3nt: TGTGCCAGCAGCTTCGAGACAGGGGTTAACTATGGCTACACCTTC
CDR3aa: CASSFETGVNYGYTF

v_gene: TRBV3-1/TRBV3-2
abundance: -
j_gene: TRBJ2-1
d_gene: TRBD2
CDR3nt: TGTGCCAGCAGCCTCTGGGCTAGCGGGAGGGTTAATGAGCAGTTCTTC
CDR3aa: CASSLWASGRVNEQFF

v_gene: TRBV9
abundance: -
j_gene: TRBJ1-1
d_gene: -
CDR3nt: TGTGCCAGCAGCGTACTCGGGGGTTCGGCGAACACTGAAGCTTTCTTT
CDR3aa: CASSVLGGSANTEAFF

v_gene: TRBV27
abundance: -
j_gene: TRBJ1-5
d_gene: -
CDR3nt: TGTGCCAGCAGTTTAATAGGGGACATCTATAGCAATCAGCCCCAGCATTTT
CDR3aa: CASSLIGDIYSNQPQHF

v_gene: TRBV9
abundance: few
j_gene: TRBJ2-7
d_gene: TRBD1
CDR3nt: TGTGCCAGCAGCTTGGGGGACAGGGCTCTCTACGAGCAGTACTTC
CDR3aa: CASSLGDRALYEQYF

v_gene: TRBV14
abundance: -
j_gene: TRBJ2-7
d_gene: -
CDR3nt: TGTGCCAGCAGCCAAGATCGGAGGGGGCGTGCAGTTAGGCAGTACTTC
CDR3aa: CASSQDRRGRAVRQYF

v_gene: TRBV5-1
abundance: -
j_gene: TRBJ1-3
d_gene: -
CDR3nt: TGCGCCAGCAGCTTGGCCACGGGTGTGGGAAACACCATATATTTT
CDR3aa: CASSLATGVGNTIYF

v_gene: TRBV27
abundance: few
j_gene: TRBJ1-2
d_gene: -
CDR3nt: TGTGCCAGCAGTTTATCACCGGAGCGGGGATCGGTCACTGGCTACACCTTC
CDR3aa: CASSLSPERGSVTGYTF

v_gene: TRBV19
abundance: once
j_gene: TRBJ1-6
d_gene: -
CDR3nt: TGTGCCAGTAGTCTCAATCCCGGGAGGAATTCACCCCTCCACTTT
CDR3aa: CASSLNPGRNSPLHF

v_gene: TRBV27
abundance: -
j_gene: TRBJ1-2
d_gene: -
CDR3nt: TGTGCCAGCAGTTGGGGGGGGGCGGGGGGCTACACCTTC
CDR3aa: CASSWGGAGGYTF

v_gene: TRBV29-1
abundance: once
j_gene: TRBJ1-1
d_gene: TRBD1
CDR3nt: TGCAGCGTGTCCGACAGGGGAGACACTGAAGCTTTCTTT
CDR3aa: CSVSDRGDTEAFF

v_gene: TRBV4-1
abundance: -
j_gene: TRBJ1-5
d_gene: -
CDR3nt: TGCGCCAGCAGCCCGTCCCGGACACCCCCCAATCAGCCCCAGCATTTT
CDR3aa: CASSPSRTPPNQPQHF

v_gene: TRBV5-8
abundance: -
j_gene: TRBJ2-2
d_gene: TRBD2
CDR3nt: TGTGCCAGCTTCCAGGGAGGGAGCGGGGAGCTGTTTTTT
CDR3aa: CASFQGGSGELFF

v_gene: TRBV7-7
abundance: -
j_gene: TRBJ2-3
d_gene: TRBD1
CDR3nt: TGTGCTAGCAGCTCCATTACCGGGACAGAGGGTACGCAGTATTTT
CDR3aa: CASSSITGTEGTQYF

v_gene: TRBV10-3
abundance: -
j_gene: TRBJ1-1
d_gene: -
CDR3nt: TGTGCCATCAGGGGACTTCTCACTGAAGCTTTCTTT
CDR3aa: CAIRGLLTEAFF

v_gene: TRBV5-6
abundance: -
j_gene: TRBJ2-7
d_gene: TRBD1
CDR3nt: TGTGCCAGCAGCGGAGGACAGGGGGCTACCGCATCCTACGAGCAGTACTTC
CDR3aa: CASSGGQGATASYEQYF

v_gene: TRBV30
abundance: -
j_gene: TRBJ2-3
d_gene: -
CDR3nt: TGTGCCTGGAATTCCGCGGCTACGCAGTATTTT
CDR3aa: CAWNSAATQYF

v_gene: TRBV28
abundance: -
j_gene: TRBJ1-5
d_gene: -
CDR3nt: TGTGCCAGCAGTTTGGGCAGGGGCCCGAATCAGCCCCAGCATTTT
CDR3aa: CASSLGRGPNQPQHF

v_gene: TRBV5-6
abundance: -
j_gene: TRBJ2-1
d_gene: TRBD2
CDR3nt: TGTGCCAGCAGCATCGGGACTAACAATGAGCAGTTCTTC
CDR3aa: CASSIGTNNEQFF

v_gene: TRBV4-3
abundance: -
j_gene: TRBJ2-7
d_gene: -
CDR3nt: TGCGCCAGCAGTAGCGAACAGGGTCTCTCCTACGAGCAGTACTTC
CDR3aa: CASSSEQGLSYEQYF

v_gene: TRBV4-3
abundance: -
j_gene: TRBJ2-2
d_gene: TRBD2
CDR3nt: TGCGCCAGCGGGGGACTAGCGGGAGCCGGGGAGCTGTTTTTT
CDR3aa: CASGGLAGAGELFF

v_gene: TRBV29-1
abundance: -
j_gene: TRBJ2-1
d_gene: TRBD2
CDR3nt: TGCAGTGCAAGCGGGAGGGCCTACAATGAGCAGTTCTTC
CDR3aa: CSASGRAYNEQFF

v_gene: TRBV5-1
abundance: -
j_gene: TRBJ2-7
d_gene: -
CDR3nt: TGCGCCAGCAGCTTGCAGGGCTACGAGCAGTACTTC
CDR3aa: CASSLQGYEQYF

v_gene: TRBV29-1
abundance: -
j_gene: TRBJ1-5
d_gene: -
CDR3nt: TGCAGCGTTGCGAGCCCCCCAGGGCCCCAGCATTTT
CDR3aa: CSVASPPGPQHF

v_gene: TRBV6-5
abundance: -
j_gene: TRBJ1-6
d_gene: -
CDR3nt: TGTGCCAGCAGCCCCCTAAGAATTTATAATTCACCCCTCCACTTT
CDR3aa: CASSPLRIYNSPLHF

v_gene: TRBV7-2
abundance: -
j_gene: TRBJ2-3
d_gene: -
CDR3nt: TGTGCCAGCAGCTTAGTGGTGATTCGGAGCACAGATACGCAGTATTTT
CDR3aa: CASSLVVIRSTDTQYF

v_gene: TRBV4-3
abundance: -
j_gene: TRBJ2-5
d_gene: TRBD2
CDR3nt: TGCGCCAGCAGCCACAGTAGCGGGAGACGGGAGACCCAGTACTTC
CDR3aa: CASSHSSGRRETQYF

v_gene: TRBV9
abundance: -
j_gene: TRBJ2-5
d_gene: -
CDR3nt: TGTGCCAGCAGCGTAAAACCGACACAAGAGACCCAGTACTTC
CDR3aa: CASSVKPTQETQYF

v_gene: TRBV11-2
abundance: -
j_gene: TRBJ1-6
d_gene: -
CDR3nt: TGTGCCAGCAGCTTAGAGGGGGCAGATAATTCACCCCTCCACTTT
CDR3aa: CASSLEGADNSPLHF

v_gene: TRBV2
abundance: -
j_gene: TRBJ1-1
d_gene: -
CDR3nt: TGTGCCTGCGAGAGTGGGAACACTGAAGCTTTCTTT
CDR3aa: CACESGNTEAFF

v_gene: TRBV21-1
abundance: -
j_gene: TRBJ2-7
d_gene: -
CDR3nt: TGTGCCAGCAGCAAATTGGGGACAGGATCCTACGAGCAGTACTTC
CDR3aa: CASSKLGTGSYEQYF

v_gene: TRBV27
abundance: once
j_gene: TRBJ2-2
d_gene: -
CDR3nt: TGTGCCAGCAGTTTGCTCACGGGTAGCACCGGGGAGCTGTTTTTT
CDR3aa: CASSLLTGSTGELFF

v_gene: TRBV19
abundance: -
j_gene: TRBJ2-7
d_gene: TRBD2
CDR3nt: TGTGCCAGTAGTATAGGCACTAGCGGCAAGTACGAGCAGTACTTC
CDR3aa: CASSIGTSGKYEQYF